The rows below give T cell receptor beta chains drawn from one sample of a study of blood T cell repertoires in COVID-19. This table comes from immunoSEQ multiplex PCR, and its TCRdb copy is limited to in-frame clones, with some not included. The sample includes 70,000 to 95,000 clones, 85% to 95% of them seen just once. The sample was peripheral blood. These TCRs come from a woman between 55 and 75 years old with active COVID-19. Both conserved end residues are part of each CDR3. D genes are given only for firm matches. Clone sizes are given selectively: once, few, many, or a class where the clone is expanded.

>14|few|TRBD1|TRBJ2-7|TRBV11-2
CASSSIQGAREQYF
TGTGCCAGCAGCTCTATTCAGGGGGCGAGGGAGCAGTACTTC
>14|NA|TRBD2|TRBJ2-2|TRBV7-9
CASSSGRGTGELFF
TGTGCCAGCAGTAGCGGGAGGGGAACCGGGGAGCTGTTTTTT
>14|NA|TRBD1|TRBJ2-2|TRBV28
CASSPGQDAGELFF
TGTGCCAGCAGTCCGGGACAGGACGCCGGGGAGCTGTTTTTT
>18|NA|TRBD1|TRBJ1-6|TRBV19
CASSLRPGQGEYNSPLHF
TGTGCCAGTAGTCTTCGCCCGGGACAGGGAGAGTATAATTCACCCCTCCACTTT
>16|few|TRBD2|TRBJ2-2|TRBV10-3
CAISEFLAGGTGELFF
TGTGCCATCAGTGAGTTTCTAGCGGGAGGTACCGGGGAGCTGTTTTTT
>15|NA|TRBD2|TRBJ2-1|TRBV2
CASSLIAGGLNEQFF
TGTGCCAGCAGCTTAATAGCGGGAGGCCTCAATGAGCAGTTCTTC
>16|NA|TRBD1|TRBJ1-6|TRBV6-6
CASSYSGQGRNSPLHF
TGTGCCAGCAGTTACTCGGGACAGGGTCGGAATTCACCCCTCCACTTT
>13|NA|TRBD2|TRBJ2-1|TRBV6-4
CASSPGLAAEQFF
TGTGCCAGCAGTCCAGGACTAGCGGCTGAGCAGTTCTTC
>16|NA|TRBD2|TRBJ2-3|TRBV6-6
CASSYGALADTDTQYF
TGTGCCAGCAGTTACGGTGCACTAGCGGACACAGATACGCAGTATTTT
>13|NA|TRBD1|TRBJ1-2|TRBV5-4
CASSSGQRYGYTF
TGTGCCAGCAGCTCGGGACAGCGATATGGCTACACCTTC
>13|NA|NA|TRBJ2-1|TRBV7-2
CASSLTGYNEQFF
TGTGCCAGCAGCTTAACAGGTTACAATGAGCAGTTCTTC
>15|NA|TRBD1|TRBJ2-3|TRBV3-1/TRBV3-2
CASSPGQGNTDTQYF
TGTGCCAGCAGCCCCGGACAGGGTAACACAGATACGCAGTATTTT
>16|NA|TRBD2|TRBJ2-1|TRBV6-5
CASSYTAGEAYNEQFF
TGTGCCAGCAGTTACACGGCGGGAGAGGCCTACAATGAGCAGTTCTTC
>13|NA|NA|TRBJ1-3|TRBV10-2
CASSISSGNTIYF
TGCGCCAGCAGTATCAGCTCTGGAAACACCATATATTTT
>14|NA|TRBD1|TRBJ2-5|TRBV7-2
CASSSRRQGETQYF
TGTGCCAGCAGCTCTAGGAGACAGGGAGAGACCCAGTACTTC
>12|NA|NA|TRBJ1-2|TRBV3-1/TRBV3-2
CASSQGVEGYTF
TGTGCCAGCAGCCAGGGAGTAGAGGGCTACACCTTC
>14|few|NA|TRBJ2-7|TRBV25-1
CASSRRQQSYEQYF
TGTGCCAGCAGTCGCCGACAGCAAAGTTACGAGCAGTACTTC
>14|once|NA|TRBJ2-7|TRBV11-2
CASSLARQDYEQYF
TGTGCCAGCAGCTTAGCCAGACAGGACTACGAGCAGTACTTC
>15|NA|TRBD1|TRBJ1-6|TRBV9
CASSARDSYNSPLHF
TGTGCCAGCAGCGCCCGGGACAGCTATAATTCACCCCTCCACTTT
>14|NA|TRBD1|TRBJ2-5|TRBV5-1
CASRYGTAQETQYF
TGCGCCAGCAGGTACGGGACAGCCCAAGAGACCCAGTACTTC
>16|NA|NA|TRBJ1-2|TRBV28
CASSSMAGYPRYGYTF
TGTGCCAGCAGTTCGATGGCCGGTTACCCGAGGTATGGCTACACCTTC
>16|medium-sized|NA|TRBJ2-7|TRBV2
CASSRHVIIPPYEQYF
TGTGCCAGCAGCCGACATGTCATAATACCTCCCTACGAGCAGTACTTC
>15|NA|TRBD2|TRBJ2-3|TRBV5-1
CASIPLAGSTDTQYF
TGCGCCAGCATCCCGCTAGCGGGGAGCACAGATACGCAGTATTTT
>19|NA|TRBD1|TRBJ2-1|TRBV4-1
CASSQGNTRTGTTYNEQFF
TGCGCCAGCAGCCAAGGCAACACCCGGACAGGGACCACCTACAATGAGCAGTTCTTC
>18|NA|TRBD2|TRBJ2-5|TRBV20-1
CSASGSDTSGGYQETQYF
TGCAGTGCTAGTGGATCCGACACTAGCGGGGGGTACCAAGAGACCCAGTACTTC
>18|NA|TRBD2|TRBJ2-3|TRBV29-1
CSVGATSGGFTSTDTQYF
TGCAGCGTCGGTGCGACTAGCGGGGGATTCACTAGCACAGATACGCAGTATTTT
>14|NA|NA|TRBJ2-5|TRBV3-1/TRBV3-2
CASSQGGLQETQYF
TGTGCCAGCAGCCAAGGGGGACTCCAAGAGACCCAGTACTTC
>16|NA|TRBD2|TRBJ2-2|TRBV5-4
CASSLGGLAATGELFF
TGTGCCAGCAGCTTGGGGGGACTAGCGGCGACCGGGGAGCTGTTTTTT
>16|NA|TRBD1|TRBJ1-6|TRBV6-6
CASSPRTGPYNSPLHF
TGTGCCAGCAGTCCTAGGACAGGACCCTATAATTCACCCCTCCACTTT
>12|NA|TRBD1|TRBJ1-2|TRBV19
CASTTGTYGYTF
TGTGCCAGCACGACAGGGACCTATGGCTACACCTTC
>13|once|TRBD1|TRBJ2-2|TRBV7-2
CASRPGTAGELFF
TGTGCCAGCAGACCCGGGACAGCCGGGGAGCTGTTTTTT
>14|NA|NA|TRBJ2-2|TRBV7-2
CASSLGGGTGELFF
TGTGCCAGCAGCTTAGGCGGAGGGACCGGGGAGCTGTTTTTT
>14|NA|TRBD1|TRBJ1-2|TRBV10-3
CAIGLTGGNYGYTF
TGTGCCATCGGGTTGACAGGGGGCAACTATGGCTACACCTTC
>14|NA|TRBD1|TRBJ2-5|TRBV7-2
CASSSRQGKETQYF
TGTGCCAGCAGTTCCCGACAGGGGAAAGAGACCCAGTACTTC
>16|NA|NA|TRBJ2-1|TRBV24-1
CATSGASRGNYNEQFF
TGTGCCACCAGTGGTGCGAGCCGCGGGAACTACAATGAGCAGTTCTTC
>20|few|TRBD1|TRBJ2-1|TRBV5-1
CASSLARRQGYLGSYNEQFF
TGCGCCAGCAGCTTGGCCAGGAGACAGGGCTATCTGGGCTCCTACAATGAGCAGTTCTTC
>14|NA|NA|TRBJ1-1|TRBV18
CASSPRTENTEAFF
TGTGCCAGCTCACCAAGGACAGAGAACACTGAAGCTTTCTTT
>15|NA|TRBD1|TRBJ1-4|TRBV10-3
CAISTGTVTNEKLFF
TGTGCCATCAGTACCGGGACAGTAACTAATGAAAAACTGTTTTTT
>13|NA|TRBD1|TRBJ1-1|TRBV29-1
CSVGDRGQTEAFF
TGCAGCGTTGGTGACAGGGGGCAAACTGAAGCTTTCTTT
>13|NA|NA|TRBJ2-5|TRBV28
CASSFTNQETQYF
TGTGCCAGCAGTTTTACTAATCAAGAGACCCAGTACTTC
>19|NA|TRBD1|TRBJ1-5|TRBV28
CASSLNSFGTGGINQPQHF
TGTGCCAGTAGTTTAAATAGCTTTGGGACAGGGGGGATCAATCAGCCCCAGCATTTT
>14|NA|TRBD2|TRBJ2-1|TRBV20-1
CSASMASGMVEQFF
TGCAGTGCTAGTATGGCTAGCGGGATGGTTGAGCAGTTCTTC
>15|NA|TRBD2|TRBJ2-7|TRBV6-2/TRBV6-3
CASSYRRGGSYEQYF
TGTGCCAGCAGTTACCGGCGGGGGGGTAGCTACGAGCAGTACTTC
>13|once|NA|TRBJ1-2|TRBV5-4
CASTAQLDYGYTF
TGTGCCAGCACCGCACAGCTTGACTATGGCTACACCTTC
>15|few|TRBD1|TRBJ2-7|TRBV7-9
CASSSGQGAPYEQYF
TGTGCCAGCAGCTCGGGACAGGGGGCCCCCTACGAGCAGTACTTC
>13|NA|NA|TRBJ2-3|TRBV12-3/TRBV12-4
CASSDRGTDTQYF
TGTGCCAGCAGCGATAGGGGTACAGATACGCAGTATTTT
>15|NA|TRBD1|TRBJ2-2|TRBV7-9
CASSLGTGVTGELFF
TGTGCCAGCAGCTTAGGCACAGGGGTCACCGGGGAGCTGTTTTTT
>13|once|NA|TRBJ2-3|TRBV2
CASSLTSTDTQYF
TGTGCCAGCAGTCTAACTAGCACAGATACGCAGTATTTT
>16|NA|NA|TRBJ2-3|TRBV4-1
CASSPLKRASTDTQYF
TGCGCCAGCAGCCCACTAAAGCGGGCGAGCACAGATACGCAGTATTTT
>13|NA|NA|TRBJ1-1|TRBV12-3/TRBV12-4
CASSPTGRTEAFF
TGTGCCAGCAGTCCCACAGGGAGAACTGAAGCTTTCTTT
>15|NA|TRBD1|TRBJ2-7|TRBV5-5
CASSLRGQGAREQYF
TGTGCCAGCAGCTTGAGAGGGCAGGGGGCTCGCGAGCAGTACTTC
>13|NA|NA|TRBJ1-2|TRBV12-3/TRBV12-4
CASSPQGVTGYTF
TGTGCCAGCAGTCCGCAAGGGGTAACTGGCTACACCTTC
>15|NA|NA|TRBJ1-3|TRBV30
CAWNRVRRAGNTIYF
TGTGCCTGGAACCGAGTGAGAAGAGCTGGAAACACCATATATTTT
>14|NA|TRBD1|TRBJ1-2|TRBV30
CAWSALRTGRGYTF
TGTGCCTGGAGTGCCCTACGGACAGGGCGTGGCTACACCTTC
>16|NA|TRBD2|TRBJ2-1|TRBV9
CASSLGLAGVNNEQFF
TGTGCCAGCAGCTTGGGACTAGCGGGAGTCAACAATGAGCAGTTCTTC
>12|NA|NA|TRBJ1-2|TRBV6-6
CASSSGGLGYTF
TGTGCCAGCAGTTCCGGGGGACTTGGCTACACCTTC